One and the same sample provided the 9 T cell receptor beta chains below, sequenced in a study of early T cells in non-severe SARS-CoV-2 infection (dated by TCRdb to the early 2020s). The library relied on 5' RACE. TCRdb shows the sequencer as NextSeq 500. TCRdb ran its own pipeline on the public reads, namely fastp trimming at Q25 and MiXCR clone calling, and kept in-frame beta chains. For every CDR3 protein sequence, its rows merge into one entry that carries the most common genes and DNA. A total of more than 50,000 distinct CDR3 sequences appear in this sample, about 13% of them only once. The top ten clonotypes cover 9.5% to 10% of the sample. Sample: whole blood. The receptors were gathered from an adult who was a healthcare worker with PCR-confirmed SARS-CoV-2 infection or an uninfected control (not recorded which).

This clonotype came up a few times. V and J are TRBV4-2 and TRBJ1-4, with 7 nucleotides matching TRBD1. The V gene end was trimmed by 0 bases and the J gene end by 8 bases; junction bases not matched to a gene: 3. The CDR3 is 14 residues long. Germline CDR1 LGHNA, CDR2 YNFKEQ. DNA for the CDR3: TGTGCCAGCAGCCAAGAGAACAGGGGAGAAAAACTGTTTTTT. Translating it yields CASSQENRGEKLFF.

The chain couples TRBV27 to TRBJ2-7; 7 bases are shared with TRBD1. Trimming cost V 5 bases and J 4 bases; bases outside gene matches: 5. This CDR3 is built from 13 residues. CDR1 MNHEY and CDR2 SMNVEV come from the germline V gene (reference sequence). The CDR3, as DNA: TGTGCCAGCAGTCACAGGGGAACTTACGAGCAGTACTTC. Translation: CASSHRGTYEQYF.

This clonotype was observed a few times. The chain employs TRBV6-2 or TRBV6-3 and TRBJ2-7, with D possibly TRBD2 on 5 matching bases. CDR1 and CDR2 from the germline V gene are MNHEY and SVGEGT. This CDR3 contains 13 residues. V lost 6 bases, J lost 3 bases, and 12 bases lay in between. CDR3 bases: TGTGCCAGCAGGGGTACGGGATTCTACGAGCAGTACTTC. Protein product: CASRGTGFYEQYF.

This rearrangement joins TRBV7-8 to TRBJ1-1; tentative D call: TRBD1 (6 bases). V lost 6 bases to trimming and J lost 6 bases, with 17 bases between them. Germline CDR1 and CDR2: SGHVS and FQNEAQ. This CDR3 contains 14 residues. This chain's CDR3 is CASSSGTPNAEAFF. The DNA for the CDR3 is TGTGCCAGCAGTTCCGGGACACCAAATGCTGAAGCTTTCTTT. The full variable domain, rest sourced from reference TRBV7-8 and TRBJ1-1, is GAGVSQSPRYKVAKRGQDVALRCDPISGHVSLFWYQQALGQGPEFLTYFQNEAQLDKSGLPSDRFFAERPEGSVSTLKIQRTQQEDSAVYLCASSSGTPNAEAFFGQGTRLTVV.

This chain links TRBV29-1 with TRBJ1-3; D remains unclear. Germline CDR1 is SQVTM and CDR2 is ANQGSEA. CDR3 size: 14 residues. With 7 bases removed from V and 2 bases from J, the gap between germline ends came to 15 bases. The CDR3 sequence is CSGADILAGNTIYF. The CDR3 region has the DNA TGCAGCGGGGCAGACATATTGGCTGGAAACACCATATATTTT.

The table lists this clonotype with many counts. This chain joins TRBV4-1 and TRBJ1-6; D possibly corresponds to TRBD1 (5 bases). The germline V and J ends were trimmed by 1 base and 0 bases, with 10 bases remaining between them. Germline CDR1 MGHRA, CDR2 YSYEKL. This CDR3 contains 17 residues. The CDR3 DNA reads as TGCGCCAGCAGCCAAGCGGCAGGGAGCTCCTATAATTCACCCCTCCACTTT. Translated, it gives CASSQAAGSSYNSPLHF.

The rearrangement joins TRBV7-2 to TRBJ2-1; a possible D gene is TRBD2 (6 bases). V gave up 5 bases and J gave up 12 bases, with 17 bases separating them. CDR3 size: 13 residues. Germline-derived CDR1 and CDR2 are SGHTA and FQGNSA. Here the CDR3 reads CASSPAVAASQFF. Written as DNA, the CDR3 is TGTGCCAGCAGCCCTGCCGTAGCGGCCTCGCAGTTCTTC. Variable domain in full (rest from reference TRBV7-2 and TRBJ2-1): GAGVSQSPSNKVTEKGKDVELRCDPISGHTALYWYRQSLGQGLEFLIYFQGNSAPDKSGLPSDRFSAERTGGSVSTLTIQRTQQEDSAVYLCASSPAVAASQFFGPGTRLTVL.

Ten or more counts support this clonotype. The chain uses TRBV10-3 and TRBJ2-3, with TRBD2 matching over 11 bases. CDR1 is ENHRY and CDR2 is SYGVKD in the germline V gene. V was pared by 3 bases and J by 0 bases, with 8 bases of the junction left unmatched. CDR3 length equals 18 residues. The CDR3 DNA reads TGTGCCATCAGTGACCCCGGGACTAGCGGTTCTAGCACAGATACGCAGTATTTT. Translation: CAISDPGTSGSSTDTQYF.

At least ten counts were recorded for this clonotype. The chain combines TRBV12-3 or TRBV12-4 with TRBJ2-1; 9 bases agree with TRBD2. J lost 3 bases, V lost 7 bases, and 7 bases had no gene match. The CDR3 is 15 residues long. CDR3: CASTTRGGRYNEQFF. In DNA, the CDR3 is TGTGCCAGCACCACGCGGGGGGGCCGCTACAATGAGCAGTTCTTC.